This T cell receptor beta chain was found in a study of cytomegalovirus exposure and HLA in healthy donors. On the study more broadly: A subsequent analysis reported that the roughly 130 validation repertoires were produced on the same platform that had also been used for the approximately 700 first-cohort repertoires.

This clone came up once. Its antigen is not identified. The method was immunoSEQ multiplex PCR; TCRdb's version includes in-frame clones alone and lacks a portion of them. The table lists about 200,000 clones, roughly 85% of them singletons. Trimming removed 5 bases from V and 8 bases from J, with 15 bases in between. Germline V lookup: CDR1 MDHEN, CDR2 SYDVKM. The CDR3 contains 13 residues. Study findings and constraints: Across donors, most TCRs were seen rarely, yet some public ones were widespread. Subsequent analysis found a tendency for first-cohort TCR clusters to co-occur within the 90 to 150 validation repertoires.

The TCR comes from a woman under 30 in good health and CMV-seronegative. The specimen sequenced was PBMCs. The J gene is TRBJ1-2, the V gene TRBV28; a weak D match, TRBD1 (5 bases). CDR3 residues: CASSPVGEMGYTF. The CDR3 nucleotides read TGTGCCAGCAGTCCGGTGGGGGAGATGGGCTACACCTTC.